The 22 T cell receptor beta chains in this list originate from one sample, sequenced in a study. TCRdb called the 5' RACE reads again in MiXCR, with one record for every CDR3 protein. The sample gives 45,000 to 70,000 distinct CDR3 sequences, roughly 28% of which show up once; about 3% is in the top ten. Material: tumor-infiltrating memory CD4+ T cells sorted from the breast tumor. Indicated subset: memory CD4+ T cells, CD4+CD45RO+CD25-. These receptors were obtained from a female donor with breast cancer.

This clonotype has more than one count but fewer than ten. CDR3 bases: TGTGCCAGCAGTGCGCCAAGGACAGGGTATGCTGGGGCCAACGTCCTGACTTTC. Amino acid sequence: CASSAPRTGYAGANVLTF. This chain joins TRBV6-1 and TRBJ2-6, with 8 bases aligning to TRBD1. Trimming at V came to 4 bases and at J to 2 bases, leaving 10 bases not matched to a gene. The CDR3 has 18 residues. In germline, CDR1 is MNHNS, CDR2 SASEGT.

V and J are TRBV5-6 and TRBJ1-1, with 9 bases aligning to TRBD1. J gave up 11 bases and V 2 bases, and 10 bases lay outside the gene matches. The CDR3 has 14 amino acids. CDR1 is SGHDT, CDR2 YYEEEE, per germline. The CDR3 sequence is CASSLTPWDRVAFF. As DNA, the CDR3 is TGTGCCAGCAGCTTAACGCCCTGGGACAGGGTCGCTTTCTTT.

V usage is TRBV3-1 and J usage is TRBJ1-2; 7 bases match TRBD1. J was trimmed by 5 bases and V by 4 bases; bases with no gene match: 13. The CDR3 has 16 amino acids. Looked up from germline, CDR1 is LGHDT and CDR2 is YNNKEL (reference sequence). CDR3 in amino acids: CASSPVGGQARYGYTF. CDR3 sequence (DNA): TGTGCCAGCAGCCCAGTTGGAGGACAGGCAAGATATGGCTACACCTTC.

On this clonotype itself: Germline is not matched at one junction end, which may reflect a read error. The CDR3 region has the DNA TGTGCCAGCAGCTTAGAGGGGACTCGGCGAGACTTC. Protein: CASSLEGTRRDF. This rearrangement joins TRBV7-2 to TRBJ1-2; D might be TRBD1 (5 bases). Germline assignment: CDR1 SGHTA and CDR2 FQGNSA. This CDR3 contains 12 residues.

The rearrangement links TRBV7-8 to TRBJ2-5; D remains ambiguous. Per the germline V gene, CDR1 is SGHVS and CDR2 is FQNEAQ. The CDR3 extends over 14 amino acids. Trimming pared 0 bases from V and 3 bases from J, leaving 8 bases between. The CDR3: CASSLAYSKETQYF. In DNA form, the CDR3 reads TGTGCCAGCAGCTTAGCCTACAGCAAAGAGACCCAGTACTTC. The whole variable domain, remainder taken from reference TRBV7-8 and TRBJ2-5, is GAGVSQSPRYKVAKRGQDVALRCDPISGHVSLFWYQQALGQGPEFLTYFQNEAQLDKSGLPSDRFFAERPEGSVSTLKIQRTQQEDSAVYLCASSLAYSKETQYFGPGTRLLVL.

The genes are TRBV5-1 and TRBJ2-1, with 7 bases identical to TRBD2. The CDR3 consists of 14 residues. V gave up 3 bases and J gave up 9 bases; unmatched junction bases: 9. Germline V lookup: CDR1 SGHRS, CDR2 YFSETQ. CDR3 in amino acids: CASSSGLPLGEQFF. DNA of the CDR3: TGCGCCAGCAGCTCGGGACTACCCCTCGGTGAGCAGTTCTTC.

On this clonotype: The junction and the germline gene differ at one end; a read error may be behind it. The chain carries TRBV20-1 and TRBJ1-5; a possible D gene is TRBD1 (5 bases). Germline CDR1 reads DFQATT; CDR2 reads SNEGSKA (reference sequence). This CDR3 is 15 amino acids long. This CDR3 is CSARDRQEGNQLQHF. CDR3 DNA: TGCAGTGCTAGAGATCGGCAGGAGGGGAATCAGCTCCAGCATTTT.

This clonotype was found a few times. The rearrangement joins TRBV27 to TRBJ1-5, with D maybe TRBD1 (5 bases). V dropped 2 bases and J dropped 4 bases, with 21 bases sitting between them. Germline V gene data show CDR1 as MNHEY and CDR2 as SMNVEV (reference sequence). The CDR3 extends over 18 amino acids. CDR3 region: CASSLRYGTGLGNQPQHF. Here the CDR3 DNA reads TGTGCCAGCAGTTTAAGGTATGGGACTGGCCTTGGGAATCAGCCCCAGCATTTT.

This clonotype was observed a handful of times. The rearrangement links TRBV7-3 to TRBJ1-5; weak D call: TRBD1 (5 bases). Trimming took 5 bases from V and 9 from J, leaving 8 bases between them. From germline, CDR1 is SGHTA and CDR2 FQGTGA. CDR3 length equals 11 residues. The CDR3 is CASSDGGPQHF. The CDR3, as DNA: TGTGCCAGCAGCGACGGGGGGCCCCAGCATTTT.

This rearrangement joins TRBV10-2 to TRBJ2-1; D is uncertain. V lost 7 bases and J lost 8, with 9 bases in between. Germline V gives CDR1 WSHSY, CDR2 SAAADI. The CDR3 has 11 residues. CDR3 DNA: TGCGCCAGCAAGCACGGCTATGAGCAGTTCTTC. It encodes CASKHGYEQFF.

This clonotype was recorded a few times. The V call is TRBV7-8, the J call TRBJ2-1; D is ambiguous. The CDR3 contains 15 residues. CDR1 and CDR2 from the germline V gene are SGHVS and FQNEAQ. The V gene lost 0 bases and the J gene lost 4 bases, with 10 bases spanning the gap. In DNA, the CDR3 is TGTGCCAGCAGCTTAGCTGGAATGGATTACAATGAGCAGTTCTTC. It codes for CASSLAGMDYNEQFF.

This clonotype was seen only a few times. This chain links TRBV20-1 with TRBJ1-5; D perhaps matches TRBD1 (6 bases). Trimming removed 6 bases from V and 0 bases from J, with 12 bases in between. Germline V gives CDR1 DFQATT, CDR2 SNEGSKA (reference sequence). The CDR3 length is 14 residues. DNA of the CDR3: TGCAGTGCGTCACAGGGTATTAGCAATCAGCCCCAGCATTTT. This gives the protein CSASQGISNQPQHF.

The chain combines TRBV24-1 with TRBJ2-5, with TRBD1 identical over 8 bases. In germline, CDR1 is KGHDR, CDR2 SFDVKD. The trim removed 7 bases at V and 4 bases at J, leaving 13 bases unmatched. This CDR3 has 16 residues. The CDR3, as DNA: TGTGCCACCAGGGGGAACGGACAGGGATTGGGAGAGACCCAGTACTTC. It yields the protein CATRGNGQGLGETQYF.

This chain connects TRBV5-6 to TRBJ2-3, with 9 bases fitting TRBD2. Losses at the gene ends were 1 base for V and 2 bases for J; bases not matched to a gene: 5. The V gene's germline CDR1 is SGHDT and CDR2 YYEEEE. CDR3 length equals 16 residues. The CDR3 protein is CASSLSAGGATDTQYF. The CDR3, as DNA: TGTGCCAGCAGCTTGTCAGCGGGAGGAGCCACAGATACGCAGTATTTT.

In this sample, this clonotype turned up many times. The chain is built from TRBV6-5 and TRBJ1-1; 7 positions match TRBD1. Germline lookup yields CDR1 MNHEY and CDR2 SVGAGI. Germline trimming cut 5 bases from V and 3 bases from J; bases unmatched to any gene: 3. The CDR3 loop spans 13 amino acids. CDR3 DNA: TGTGCCAGCAGTCGTACAGGGGACACTGAAGCTTTCTTT. This encodes CASSRTGDTEAFF.

This sequence joins TRBV5-1 and TRBJ2-3; 8 nucleotides agree with TRBD2. This CDR3 region has 18 residues. From germline, CDR1 is SGHRS and CDR2 YFSETQ. V gave up 4 bases and J gave up 5 bases; unmatched junction bases: 18. The CDR3 DNA reads TGCGCCAGCAGCCCCCGAGGACAATTTGGGGCGGGGGGAGATACGCAGTATTTT. As protein: CASSPRGQFGAGGDTQYF.

This clonotype has a handful of counts. The chain combines TRBV6-6 with TRBJ2-2, with D possibly TRBD2 on 5 matching bases. With 6 bases removed from V and 6 bases from J, the gap between germline ends came to 11 bases. CDR3 length equals 13 residues. Germline CDR1 is MNHNY and CDR2 is SVGAGI (reference sequence). CDR3 DNA: TGTGCCAGCAGGGAGGAGGTCCCCGGGGAGCTGTTTTTT. Protein sequence: CASREEVPGELFF.

This rearrangement joins TRBV10-3 to TRBJ2-7; D possibly corresponds to TRBD1 (6 bases). Germline V gives CDR1 ENHRY, CDR2 SYGVKD. This CDR3 spans 15 amino acids. With 5 bases removed from V and 0 bases from J, the gap between germline ends came to 14 bases. The CDR3 loop is CAISTGTMSSYEQYF. CDR3 DNA: TGTGCCATCAGTACTGGGACAATGAGCTCCTACGAGCAGTACTTC.

The genes are TRBV4-2 and TRBJ1-4; TRBD1 matches 9 bases. Germline CDR1 and CDR2: LGHNA and YNFKEQ. V trimming: 0 bases; J trimming: 5 bases; junction bases outside the gene matches: 4. The CDR3 consists of 16 residues. The CDR3 DNA follows: TGTGCCAGCAGCCAAGAGAGACAGGGGGTAAATGAAAAACTGTTTTTT. It codes for CASSQERQGVNEKLFF.

As to this clonotype: At one of its ends the junction is not consistent with the germline gene, which may arise from a read error. The gene calls are TRBV20-1 and TRBJ1-4; D uncertain. Germline V gene sequence: CDR1 DFQATT, CDR2 SNEGSKA (reference sequence). There are 16 residues in the CDR3. CDR3 amino acids: CSARDKGNDPRERLFF. The CDR3 DNA reads TGCAGTGCTAGAGATAAAGGGAACGACCCGAGGGAAAGACTGTTTTTT.

This clonotype has just a few counts. V is TRBV11-1 and J is TRBJ2-5, with 7 bases matching TRBD2. V was pared by 5 bases and J by 3 bases, with 6 bases of the junction left unmatched. The CDR3 consists of 14 residues. Germline V gene lookup returns CDR1 SGHAT and CDR2 FQDESV (reference sequence). The CDR3 sequence: CASSPGTTEETQYF. Written as DNA, the CDR3 is TGTGCCAGCAGCCCCGGGACTACCGAAGAGACCCAGTACTTC.

The CDR3 bases are TGTGCCACCGGGACAGGATCTGGCGGGGAGCTGTTTTTT. It specifies CATGTGSGGELFF. The V and J genes are TRBV28 and TRBJ2-2; 8 positions match TRBD1. The CDR3 length is 13 residues. V dropped 10 bases and J dropped 7; count of bases not matched to a gene: 8. CDR1 is MDHEN, CDR2 SYDVKM, per germline.